These T cell receptor beta chains were read from a single sample in a study of blood T cell repertoires in COVID-19. Clones were sequenced by immunoSEQ multiplex PCR, and TCRdb holds only the in-frame ones, with some missing. The data contain about 180,000 clones, about 88% of them seen just once; the ten biggest clones take up 2.9%. The sample comprised peripheral blood. Receptors were obtained from a woman aged 30 to 39 with active or convalescent COVID-19. Both conserved end residues are part of each CDR3. Each record gives: V gene, CDR3 length, J gene, clone size, D gene, CDR3 DNA, CDR3 protein. The D gene is left open where the match is weak. Size values are once, few and many counts, or a class for expanded clones, and some rows have none.

V gene: TRBV9; CDR3 length: 14; J gene: TRBJ2-5; clone size: .; D gene: .; CDR3 DNA: TGTGCCAGCAGCGCTACGGGGGAAGGAGAGACCCAGTACTTC; CDR3 protein: CASSATGEGETQYF
V gene: TRBV5-6; CDR3 length: 15; J gene: TRBJ2-1; clone size: .; D gene: .; CDR3 DNA: TGTGCCAGCAGCAGGAGGCTGAGCTCCTACAATGAGCAGTTCTTC; CDR3 protein: CASSRRLSSYNEQFF
V gene: TRBV6-5; CDR3 length: 14; J gene: TRBJ1-5; clone size: .; D gene: TRBD1; CDR3 DNA: TGTGCCACTGTGGACAGGGTTGGGAGCCAGCCCCAGCATTTT; CDR3 protein: CATVDRVGSQPQHF
V gene: TRBV3-1/TRBV3-2; CDR3 length: 17; J gene: TRBJ2-3; clone size: .; D gene: .; CDR3 DNA: TGTGCCAGCAGCCAGCCCGGGACTCTAAGGGCCACAGATACGCAGTATTTT; CDR3 protein: CASSQPGTLRATDTQYF
V gene: TRBV7-2; CDR3 length: 13; J gene: TRBJ2-3; clone size: .; D gene: .; CDR3 DNA: TGTGCCAGCAGCTCCGGGGCGGGACTTGTGCAGTATTTT; CDR3 protein: CASSSGAGLVQYF
V gene: TRBV19; CDR3 length: 16; J gene: TRBJ1-5; clone size: once; D gene: .; CDR3 DNA: TGTGCCAGTAGACTCGACAGGAGCTATAGCAATCAGCCCCAGCATTTT; CDR3 protein: CASRLDRSYSNQPQHF
V gene: TRBV6-5; CDR3 length: 12; J gene: TRBJ1-1; clone size: once; D gene: .; CDR3 DNA: TGTGCCAGCACCCGTATGAACACTGAAGCTTTCTTT; CDR3 protein: CASTRMNTEAFF
V gene: TRBV10-1; CDR3 length: 17; J gene: TRBJ2-3; clone size: .; D gene: TRBD1; CDR3 DNA: TGCGCCAGCAACCCTGAAGCCGGGACAGCCATCACAGATACGCAGTATTTT; CDR3 protein: CASNPEAGTAITDTQYF
V gene: TRBV20-1; CDR3 length: 11; J gene: TRBJ2-7; clone size: .; D gene: .; CDR3 DNA: TGCAGTGCTAGTGTAAACTACGAGCAGTACTTC; CDR3 protein: CSASVNYEQYF
V gene: TRBV19; CDR3 length: 17; J gene: TRBJ2-6; clone size: .; D gene: .; CDR3 DNA: TGTGCCAGTAGTATCCCCGTGAGGTACTCTGGGGCCAACGTCCTGACTTTC; CDR3 protein: CASSIPVRYSGANVLTF
V gene: TRBV29-1; CDR3 length: 13; J gene: TRBJ1-2; clone size: .; D gene: .; CDR3 DNA: TGCAGCGGGTACTTCGGGGGGCCCTATGGCTACACCTTC; CDR3 protein: CSGYFGGPYGYTF
V gene: TRBV28; CDR3 length: 16; J gene: TRBJ2-3; clone size: .; D gene: TRBD1; CDR3 DNA: TGTGCCAGCAGCCCTACCGGGACAGGAGGTTCAGATACGCAGTATTTT; CDR3 protein: CASSPTGTGGSDTQYF
V gene: TRBV10-3; CDR3 length: 12; J gene: TRBJ1-5; clone size: .; D gene: .; CDR3 DNA: TGTGCCATCAGTGAAGGGGAAGGGGCGAAGCATTTT; CDR3 protein: CAISEGEGAKHF
V gene: TRBV21-1; CDR3 length: 19; J gene: TRBJ2-7; clone size: .; D gene: .; CDR3 DNA: TGTGCCAGCAGCAAAGAGGGACAGGGGGCCCTCCGAAGCTCCTACGAGCAGTACTTC; CDR3 protein: CASSKEGQGALRSSYEQYF